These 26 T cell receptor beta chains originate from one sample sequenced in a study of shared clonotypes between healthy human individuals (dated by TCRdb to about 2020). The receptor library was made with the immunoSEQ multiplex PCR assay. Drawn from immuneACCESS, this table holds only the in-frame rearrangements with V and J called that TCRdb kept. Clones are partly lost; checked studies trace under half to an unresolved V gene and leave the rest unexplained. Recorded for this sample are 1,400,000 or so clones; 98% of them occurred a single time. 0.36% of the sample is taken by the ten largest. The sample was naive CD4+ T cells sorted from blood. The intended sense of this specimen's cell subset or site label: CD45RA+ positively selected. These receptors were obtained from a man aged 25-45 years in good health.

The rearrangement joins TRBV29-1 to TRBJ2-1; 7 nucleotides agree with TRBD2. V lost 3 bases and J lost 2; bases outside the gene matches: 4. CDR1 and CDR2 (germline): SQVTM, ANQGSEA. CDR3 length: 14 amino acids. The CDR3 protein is CSVDRSGTYNEQFF. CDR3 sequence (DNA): TGCAGCGTTGACCGAAGCGGGACCTACAATGAGCAGTTCTTC.

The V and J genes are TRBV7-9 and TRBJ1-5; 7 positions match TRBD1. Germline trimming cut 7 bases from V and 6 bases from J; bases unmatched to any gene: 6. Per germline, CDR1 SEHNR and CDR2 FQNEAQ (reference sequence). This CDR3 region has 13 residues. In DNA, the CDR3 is TGTGCCAGCACCGAAGGGGGCGGTCAGCCCCAGCATTTT. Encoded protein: CASTEGGGQPQHF.

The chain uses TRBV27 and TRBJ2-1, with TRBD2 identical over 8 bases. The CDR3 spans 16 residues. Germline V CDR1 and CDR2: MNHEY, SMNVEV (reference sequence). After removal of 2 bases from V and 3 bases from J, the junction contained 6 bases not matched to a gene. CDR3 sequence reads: CASSLRASGLYNEQFF. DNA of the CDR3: TGTGCCAGCAGTTTAAGGGCTAGCGGGCTCTACAATGAGCAGTTCTTC.

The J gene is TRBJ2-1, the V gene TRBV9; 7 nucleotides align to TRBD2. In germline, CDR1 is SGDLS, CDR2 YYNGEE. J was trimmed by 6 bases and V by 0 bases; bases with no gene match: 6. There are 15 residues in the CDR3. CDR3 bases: TGTGCCAGCAGCGTAGTAGCGGGCGCTCCCAATGAGCAGTTCTTC. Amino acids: CASSVVAGAPNEQFF.

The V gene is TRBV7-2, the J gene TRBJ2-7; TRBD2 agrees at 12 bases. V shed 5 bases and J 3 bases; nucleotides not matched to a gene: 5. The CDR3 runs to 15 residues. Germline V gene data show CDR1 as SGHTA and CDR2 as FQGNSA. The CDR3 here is CASSHGLAGSYEQYF. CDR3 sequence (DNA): TGTGCCAGCAGCCATGGACTAGCGGGAAGCTACGAGCAGTACTTC.

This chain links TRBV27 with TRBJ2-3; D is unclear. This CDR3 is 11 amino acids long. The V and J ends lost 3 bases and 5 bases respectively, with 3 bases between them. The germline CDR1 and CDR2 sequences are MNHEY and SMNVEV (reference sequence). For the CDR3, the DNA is TGTGCCAGCAGTTTCGAAGATACGCAGTATTTT. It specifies CASSFEDTQYF.

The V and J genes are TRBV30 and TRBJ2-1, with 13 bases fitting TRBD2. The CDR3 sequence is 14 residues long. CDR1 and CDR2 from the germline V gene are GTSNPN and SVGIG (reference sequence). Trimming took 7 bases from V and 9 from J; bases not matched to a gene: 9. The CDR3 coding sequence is TGTGCCTCGGCACTACTAGCGGGAGGGGGTGAGCAGTTCTTC. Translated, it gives CASALLAGGGEQFF.

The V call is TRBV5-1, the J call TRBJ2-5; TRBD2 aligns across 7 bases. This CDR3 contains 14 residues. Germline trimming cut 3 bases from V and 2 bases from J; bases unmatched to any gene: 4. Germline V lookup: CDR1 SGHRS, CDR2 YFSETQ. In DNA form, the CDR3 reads TGCGCCAGCAGCTCGGACGGGGGGCAAGAGACCCAGTACTTC. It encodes CASSSDGGQETQYF.

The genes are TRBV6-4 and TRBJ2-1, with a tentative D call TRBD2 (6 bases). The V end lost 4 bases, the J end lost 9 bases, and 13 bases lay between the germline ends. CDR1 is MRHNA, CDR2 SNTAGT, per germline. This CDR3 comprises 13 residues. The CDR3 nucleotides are TGTGCCAGCAGTGTCATGACTAGAACTGAGCAGTTCTTC. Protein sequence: CASSVMTRTEQFF.

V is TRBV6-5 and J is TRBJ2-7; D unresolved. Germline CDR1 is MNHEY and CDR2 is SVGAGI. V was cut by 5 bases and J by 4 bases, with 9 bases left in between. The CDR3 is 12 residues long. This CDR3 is CASSNTQYEQYF. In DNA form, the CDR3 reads TGTGCCAGCAGTAACACGCAATACGAGCAGTACTTC.

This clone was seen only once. The CDR3, as DNA: TGTGCCAGCCAACAGTACCAAGAGACCCAGTACTTC. As protein: CASQQYQETQYF. The chain couples TRBV11-1 to TRBJ2-5; D remains unclear. Between the trimmed V and J ends, which lost 8 bases and 0 bases, there was a span of 7 bases. This CDR3 comprises 12 residues. The germline V gene has CDR1 SGHAT and CDR2 FQDESV (reference sequence).

The CDR3 loop reads CASSRQQGNQETQYF. The CDR3 DNA reads as TGTGCCAGCAGCCGTCAACAGGGAAACCAAGAGACCCAGTACTTC. The chain is built from TRBV5-4 and TRBJ2-5, with D tentatively TRBD1 (6 bases). This CDR3 has 15 residues. Germline lookup yields CDR1 SGHNT and CDR2 YYREEE (reference sequence). Trimming pared 4 bases from V and 0 bases from J, leaving 13 bases between.

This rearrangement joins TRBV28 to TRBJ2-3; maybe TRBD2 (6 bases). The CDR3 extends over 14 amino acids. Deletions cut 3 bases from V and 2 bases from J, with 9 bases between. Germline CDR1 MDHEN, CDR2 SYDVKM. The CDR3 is CASSLGGATDTQYF. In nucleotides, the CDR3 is TGTGCCAGCAGTTTGGGGGGAGCCACAGATACGCAGTATTTT. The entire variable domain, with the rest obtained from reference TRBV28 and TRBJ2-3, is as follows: DVKVTQSSRYLVKRTGEKVFLECVQDMDHENMFWYRQDPGLGLRLIYFSYDVKMKEKGDIPEGYSVSREKKERFSLILESASTNQTSMYLCASSLGGATDTQYFGPGTRLTVL.

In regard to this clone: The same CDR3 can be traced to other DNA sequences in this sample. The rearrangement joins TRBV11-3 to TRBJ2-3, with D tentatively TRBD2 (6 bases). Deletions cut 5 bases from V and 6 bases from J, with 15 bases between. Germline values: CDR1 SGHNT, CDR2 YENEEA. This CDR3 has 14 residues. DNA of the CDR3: TGTGCCAGCAGCCTGGGGCAGGGAGGCGATACGCAGTATTTT. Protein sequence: CASSLGQGGDTQYF.

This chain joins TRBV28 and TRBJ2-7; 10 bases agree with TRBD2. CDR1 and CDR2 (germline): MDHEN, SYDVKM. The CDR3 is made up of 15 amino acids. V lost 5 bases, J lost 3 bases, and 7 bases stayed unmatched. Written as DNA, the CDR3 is TGTGCCAGCAGTGCATCCGGGACTAGCGACTACGAGCAGTACTTC. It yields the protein CASSASGTSDYEQYF.

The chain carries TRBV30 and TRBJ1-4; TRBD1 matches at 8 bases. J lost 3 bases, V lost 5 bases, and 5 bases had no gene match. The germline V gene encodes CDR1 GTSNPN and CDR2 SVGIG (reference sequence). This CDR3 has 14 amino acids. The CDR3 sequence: CAWATGVANEKLFF. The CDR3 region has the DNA TGTGCCTGGGCGACAGGGGTTGCTAATGAAAAACTGTTTTTT.

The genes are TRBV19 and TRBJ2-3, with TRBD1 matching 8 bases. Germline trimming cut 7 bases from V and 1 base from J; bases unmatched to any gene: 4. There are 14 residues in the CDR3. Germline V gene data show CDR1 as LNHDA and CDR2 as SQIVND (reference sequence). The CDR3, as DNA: TGTGCCAGTACCCTGACAGGGGGCACAGATACGCAGTATTTT. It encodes CASTLTGGTDTQYF. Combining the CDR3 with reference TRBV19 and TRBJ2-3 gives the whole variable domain DGGITQSPKYLFRKEGQNVTLSCEQNLNHDAMYWYRQDPGQGLRLIYYSQIVNDFQKGDIAEGYSVSREKKESFPLTVTSAQKNPTAFYLCASTLTGGTDTQYFGPGTRLTVL.

The CDR3 coding sequence is TGTGCCAGCAGCGTTGCGGGGAGGGTAGCCGGGGAGCTGTTTTTT. Its translation: CASSVAGRVAGELFF. This sequence joins TRBV9 and TRBJ2-2; 7 bases map to TRBD2. The germline V gene encodes CDR1 SGDLS and CDR2 YYNGEE. The CDR3 totals 15 residues. The J segment lost 6 bases and the V segment lost 2 bases, leaving 7 bases of the junction unmatched.

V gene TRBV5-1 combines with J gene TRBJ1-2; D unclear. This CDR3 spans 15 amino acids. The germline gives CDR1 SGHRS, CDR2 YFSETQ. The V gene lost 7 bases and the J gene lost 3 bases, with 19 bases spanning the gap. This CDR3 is CASAPQGLGDYGYTF. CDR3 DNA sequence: TGCGCCAGCGCCCCCCAAGGGCTCGGGGACTATGGCTACACCTTC.

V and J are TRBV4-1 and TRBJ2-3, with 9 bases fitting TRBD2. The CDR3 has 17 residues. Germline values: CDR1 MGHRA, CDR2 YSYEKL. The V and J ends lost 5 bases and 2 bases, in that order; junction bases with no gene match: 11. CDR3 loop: CASSFISSGGPTDTQYF. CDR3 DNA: TGCGCCAGCAGCTTCATCAGTAGCGGGGGACCCACAGATACGCAGTATTTT.

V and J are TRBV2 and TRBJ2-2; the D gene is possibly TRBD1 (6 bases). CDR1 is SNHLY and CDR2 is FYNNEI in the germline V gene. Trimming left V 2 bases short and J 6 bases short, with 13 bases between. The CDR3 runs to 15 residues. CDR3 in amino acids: CASSESGTRPGELFF. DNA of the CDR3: TGTGCCAGCAGTGAAAGTGGGACACGTCCCGGGGAGCTGTTTTTT.

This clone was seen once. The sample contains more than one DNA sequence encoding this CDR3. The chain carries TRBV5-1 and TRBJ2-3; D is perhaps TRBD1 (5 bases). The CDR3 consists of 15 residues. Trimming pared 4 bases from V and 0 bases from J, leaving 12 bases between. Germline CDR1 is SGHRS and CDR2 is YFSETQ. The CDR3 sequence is CASSLRQPSTDTQYF. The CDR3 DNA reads TGCGCCAGCAGCCTCCGACAGCCTAGCACAGATACGCAGTATTTT.

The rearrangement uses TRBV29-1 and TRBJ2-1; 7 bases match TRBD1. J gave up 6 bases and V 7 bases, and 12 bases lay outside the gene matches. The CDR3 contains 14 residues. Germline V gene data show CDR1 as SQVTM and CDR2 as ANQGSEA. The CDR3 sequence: CSGRQGSDSNEQFF. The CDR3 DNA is TGCAGCGGGCGACAGGGATCCGATTCCAATGAGCAGTTCTTC.

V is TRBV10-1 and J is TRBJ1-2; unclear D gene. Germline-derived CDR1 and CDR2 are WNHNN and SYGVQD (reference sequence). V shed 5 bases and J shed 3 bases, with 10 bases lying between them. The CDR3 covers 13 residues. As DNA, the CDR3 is TGCGCCAGCAGTCCCCTGGCGGACTATGGCTACACCTTC. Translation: CASSPLADYGYTF.

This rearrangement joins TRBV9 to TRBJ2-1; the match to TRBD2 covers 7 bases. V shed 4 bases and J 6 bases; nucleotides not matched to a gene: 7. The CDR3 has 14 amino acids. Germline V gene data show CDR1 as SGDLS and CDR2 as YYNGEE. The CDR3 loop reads CASSPGTTSNEQFF. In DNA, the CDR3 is TGTGCCAGCAGCCCCGGGACTACAAGCAATGAGCAGTTCTTC.

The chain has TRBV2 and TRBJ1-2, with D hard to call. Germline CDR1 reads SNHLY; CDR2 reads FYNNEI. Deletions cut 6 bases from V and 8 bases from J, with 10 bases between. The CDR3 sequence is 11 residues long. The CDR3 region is CASRNLHGYTF. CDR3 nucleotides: TGTGCCAGCAGGAATCTTCACGGCTACACCTTC.